The sequence of this T cell receptor (beta chain) was determined in a study of cytomegalovirus exposure and HLA in healthy donors. Concerning this clone: Its target is not known.

PCR amplification relied on 60 Vbeta primers (plus 13 Jbeta primers). Profiling relied on immunoSEQ multiplex PCR, and the TCRdb table lists in-frame clones only, not all of them. The sample lists 100,000 to 150,000 clones; more than 70% were seen once. Germline V gene data show CDR1 as MNHNS and CDR2 as SASEGT. The CDR3 spans 15 residues. Deletions cut 3 bases from V and 5 bases from J, with 15 bases between. Study-wide findings and caveats: Links to common viral pathogens appeared, in a later analysis, for several of the most significant clusters.

The V gene is TRBV6-1, the J gene TRBJ2-3, with D maybe TRBD2 (7 bases). The clonotype comes from a man over 45 in good health and CMV-seropositive. Input material: PBMCs. CDR3: CASSDRGGGGDTQYF. In nucleotides, the CDR3 is TGTGCCAGCAGTGATAGAGGGGGGGGAGGAGATACGCAGTATTTT.